The 20 T cell receptor beta chains in this list originate from one sample, sequenced in a study of T cell responses to AZD1222 COVID-19 vaccine. Method: immunoSEQ multiplex PCR; TCRdb's copy keeps in-frame clones and lacks some. The sample has 70,000 to 95,000 clones, around 87% seen once. This specimen consisted of peripheral blood, obtained 28 days after the second AZD1222 dose. Receptors were obtained from an adult who received the AZD1222 COVID-19 vaccine.

The chain has TRBV2 and TRBJ2-3; TRBD2 matches at 10 bases. Germline CDR1 and CDR2: SNHLY and FYNNEI. The CDR3 has 18 amino acids. The J segment lost 2 bases and the V segment lost 0 bases, leaving 8 bases of the junction unmatched. The CDR3 DNA follows: TGTGCCAGCAGTGAAGCGCTTCAGCGGGGGGGCCCCACAGATACGCAGTATTTT. Residues: CASSEALQRGGPTDTQYF.

The chain couples TRBV2 to TRBJ2-3; TRBD1 matches 10 bases. The CDR3 has 14 amino acids. Germline V gene lookup returns CDR1 SNHLY and CDR2 FYNNEI. J gave up 5 bases and V 5 bases, and 4 bases lay outside the gene matches. The CDR3 DNA follows: TGTGCCAGCAGTCAGGACAGGGGGATAGATACGCAGTATTTT. This codes for CASSQDRGIDTQYF.

The chain joins TRBV25-1 to TRBJ1-6; D remains unclear. Germline V CDR1 and CDR2: MGHDK, SYGVNS. Trimming stripped 6 bases from V and 4 bases from J, with 7 bases between. The CDR3 runs to 13 residues. CDR3 residues: CASRGFYNSPLHF. As DNA, the CDR3 is TGTGCCAGCAGGGGCTTTTATAATTCACCCCTCCACTTT.

The chain links TRBV28 to TRBJ2-7; 9 bases map to TRBD1. The CDR3 loop spans 16 amino acids. Germline loops: CDR1 MDHEN, CDR2 SYDVKM. V lost 6 bases, J lost 0 bases, and 9 bases stayed unmatched. This CDR3 reads CASSLTGGFSSYEQYF. The CDR3, as DNA: TGTGCCAGCAGCCTCACAGGGGGCTTCAGCTCCTACGAGCAGTACTTC.

The chain recombines TRBV19 with TRBJ1-2; D call uncertain. CDR3 size: 14 residues. The germline CDR1 and CDR2 sequences are LNHDA and SQIVND (reference sequence). The V gene lost 3 bases and the J gene lost 8 bases, with 16 bases spanning the gap. CDR3 residues: CASSIERRLGGYTF. CDR3 coding DNA: TGTGCCAGTAGTATCGAACGGAGGCTAGGCGGCTACACCTTC.

The chain uses TRBV2 and TRBJ2-5, with 8 nucleotides matching TRBD1. This CDR3 spans 14 amino acids. Germline V gene sequence: CDR1 SNHLY, CDR2 FYNNEI. V shed 4 bases, J shed 5 bases, and the junction held 6 bases outside the gene matches. CDR3 nucleotide sequence: TGTGCCAGCAGTGGCGACAGGGGAGAGGAGACCCAGTACTTC. The encoded protein is CASSGDRGEETQYF.

The V gene is TRBV12-5, the J gene TRBJ1-5; 7 nucleotides match TRBD1. The V and J ends lost 2 bases and 4 bases, in that order; junction bases with no gene match: 5. This CDR3 has 15 residues. CDR1 and CDR2 from the germline V gene are LGHNT and FRNRAP. CDR3 sequence reads: CASGLWQGVNQPQHF. CDR3 sequence (DNA): TGTGCTAGTGGTTTGTGGCAGGGGGTGAATCAGCCCCAGCATTTT.

J is TRBJ2-5 and V is TRBV6-6; 8 bases are shared with TRBD1. This CDR3 has 16 residues. Germline assignment: CDR1 MNHNY and CDR2 SVGAGI (reference sequence). V lost 4 bases, J lost 8 bases, and 15 bases stayed unmatched. The chain's CDR3 is CASSSVMGGQVTTQYF. The CDR3 region has the DNA TGTGCCAGCAGTTCAGTTATGGGGGGACAGGTTACTACCCAGTACTTC.

This chain uses TRBV7-9 with TRBJ2-7, with D tentatively TRBD2 (6 bases). Germline V CDR1 and CDR2: SEHNR, FQNEAQ (reference sequence). Trimming cost V 5 bases and J 2 bases, with 13 bases left between them. The CDR3 is 14 amino acids. CDR3 nucleotide sequence: TGTGCCAGCAGCCAACCGGGACTTGCCTACGAGCAGTACTTC. It codes for CASSQPGLAYEQYF.

V is TRBV9 and J is TRBJ1-5; no reliable D call. With 2 bases removed from V and 1 base from J, the gap between germline ends came to 4 bases. Germline V gene sequence: CDR1 SGDLS, CDR2 YYNGEE. The CDR3 extends over 13 amino acids. The CDR3 loop reads CASSVGSNQPQHF. In DNA, the CDR3 is TGTGCCAGCAGCGTCGGGAGCAATCAGCCCCAGCATTTT.

J is TRBJ1-1 and V is TRBV19; no reliable D call. Per the germline V gene, CDR1 is LNHDA and CDR2 is SQIVND (reference sequence). The CDR3 runs 13 residues. The V and J ends lost 4 bases and 6 bases respectively, with 12 bases between them. The CDR3 nucleotides are TGTGCCAGTAGTAACCTGACCCGCTCTGAAGCTTTCTTT. Residues: CASSNLTRSEAFF.

This clone was seen a single time. The chain combines TRBV27 with TRBJ1-2; 7 nucleotides line up with TRBD1. The CDR3 is made up of 11 amino acids. The germline CDR1 and CDR2 sequences are MNHEY and SMNVEV (reference sequence). V was clipped by 7 bases and J by 8 bases; unmatched bases: 4. The CDR3: CASMYRGGYTF. The CDR3 nucleotides read TGTGCCAGCATGTACAGGGGAGGCTACACCTTC.

The rearrangement uses TRBV5-6 and TRBJ2-7; no clear D gene. Germline CDR1 reads SGHDT; CDR2 reads YYEEEE. Between the trimmed V and J ends, which lost 0 bases and 3 bases, there was a span of 7 bases. The CDR3 loop spans 13 amino acids. This CDR3 is CASSLARLYEQYF. The CDR3 region has the DNA TGTGCCAGCAGCTTGGCCAGACTCTACGAGCAGTACTTC.

The chain employs TRBV11-2 and TRBJ2-7; a possible D gene is TRBD2 (7 bases). The V end was cut by 1 base, the J end by 2 bases, with 15 bases between. The germline gives CDR1 SGHAT, CDR2 FQNNGV. This CDR3 has 16 residues. DNA of the CDR3: TGTGCCAGCAGCTTAGGGGGGGCTAGCGGTACCTACGAGCAGTACTTC. Amino acid sequence: CASSLGGASGTYEQYF.

The chain has TRBV5-6 and TRBJ1-2, with D possibly matching TRBD1 (5 bases). Germline values: CDR1 SGHDT, CDR2 YYEEEE. V lost 1 base and J lost 6, with 13 bases in between. This CDR3 is 14 amino acids long. The CDR3 coding sequence is TGTGCCAGCAGCTTGTCCGGCAGGGCCCATGGCTACACCTTC. It yields the protein CASSLSGRAHGYTF. The full variable domain, with the rest looked up from reference TRBV5-6 and TRBJ1-2, is DAGVTQSPTHLIKTRGQQVTLRCSPKSGHDTVSWYQQALGQGPQFIFQYYEEEERQRGNFPDRFSGHQFPNYSSELNVNALLLGDSALYLCASSLSGRAHGYTFGSGTRLTVV.

The gene calls are TRBV5-6 and TRBJ1-2; D is uncertain. Germline values: CDR1 SGHDT, CDR2 YYEEEE. The CDR3 consists of 13 residues. The germline V and J ends were trimmed by 2 bases and 4 bases, with 9 bases remaining between them. The CDR3 region is CASSFTSGYGYTF. The CDR3 DNA reads TGTGCCAGCAGCTTTACAAGCGGCTATGGCTACACCTTC.

The J gene is TRBJ2-2, the V gene TRBV7-8; 7 bases are a match to TRBD1. V lost 5 bases and J lost 4; bases outside the gene matches: 7. Looked up from germline, CDR1 is SGHVS and CDR2 is FQNEAQ. The CDR3 runs 15 residues. The CDR3 protein is CASSPLQGPTGELFF. As DNA, the CDR3 is TGTGCCAGCAGCCCTCTACAGGGGCCCACCGGGGAGCTGTTTTTT.

The chain joins TRBV3-1 (or the pseudogene TRBV3-2) to TRBJ2-1; D could derive from TRBD1 or TRBD2 (5 bases each). V was pared by 1 base and J by 6 bases, with 16 bases between. The CDR3 contains 16 residues. Looked up from germline, CDR1 is LGHDT and CDR2 is YNNKEL (reference sequence). Here the CDR3 DNA reads TGTGCCAGCAGCCAAGGGATCGGGACCGGCGGCAATGAGCAGTTCTTC. Translating it yields CASSQGIGTGGNEQFF.

The chain combines TRBV4-2 with TRBJ2-7; 13 bases fit TRBD2. CDR3 length equals 15 residues. The germline V gene encodes CDR1 LGHNA and CDR2 YNFKEQ. Germline trimming cut 4 bases from V and 4 bases from J; bases unmatched to any gene: 4. This chain's CDR3 is CASSLGTSGVYEQYF. The CDR3 DNA reads as TGTGCCAGCAGCCTTGGGACTAGCGGGGTTTACGAGCAGTACTTC.

The rearrangement joins TRBV11-1 to TRBJ2-2; TRBD2 aligns across 8 bases. CDR3 length: 14 amino acids. Germline V lookup: CDR1 SGHAT, CDR2 FQDESV (reference sequence). J lost 5 bases, V lost 3 bases, and 2 bases had no gene match. Written as DNA, the CDR3 is TGTGCCAGCAGCTTGCGGGAGGTGACCGGGGAGCTGTTTTTT. It encodes CASSLREVTGELFF.